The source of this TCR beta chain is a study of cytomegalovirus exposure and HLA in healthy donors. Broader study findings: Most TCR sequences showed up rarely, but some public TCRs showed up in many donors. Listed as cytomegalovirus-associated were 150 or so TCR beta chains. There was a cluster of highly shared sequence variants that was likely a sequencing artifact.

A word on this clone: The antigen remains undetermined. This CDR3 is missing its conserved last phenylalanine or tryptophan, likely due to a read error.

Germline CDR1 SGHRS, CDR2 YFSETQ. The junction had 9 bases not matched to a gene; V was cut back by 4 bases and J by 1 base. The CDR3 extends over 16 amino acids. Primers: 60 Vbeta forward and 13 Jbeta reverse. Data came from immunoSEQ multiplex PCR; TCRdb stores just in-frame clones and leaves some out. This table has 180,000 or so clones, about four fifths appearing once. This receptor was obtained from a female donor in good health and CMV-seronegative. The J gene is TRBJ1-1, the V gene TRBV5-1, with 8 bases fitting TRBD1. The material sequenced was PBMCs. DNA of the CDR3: TGCGCCAGCAGCCGCGGACAGGGTGGTGGGAACACTGAAGCTTTCCTT. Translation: CASSRGQGGGNTEAFL.